These 17 T cell receptor beta chains were sequenced from one sample in a study of blood T cell repertoires in COVID-19. Here immunoSEQ multiplex PCR was the method, and the copy in TCRdb shows in-frame clones only, minus some. This sample has approximately 170,000 clones, with around 82% found just once. Sequenced material: peripheral blood. The source is a woman in her 70s who had recovered from COVID-19.

This clone turned up a few times. The chain links TRBV7-8 to TRBJ1-2; no reliable D call. This CDR3 spans 15 amino acids. Between the trimmed V and J ends, which lost 2 bases and 2 bases, there was a span of 12 bases. Germline V gives CDR1 SGHVS, CDR2 FQNEAQ. The CDR3 bases are TGTGCCAGCAGCTTAAGGAGCGGCACAAACTATGGCTACACCTTC. This sequence encodes CASSLRSGTNYGYTF.

The rearrangement uses TRBV12-5 and TRBJ2-7; no reliable D call. Trimming shortened V by 4 bases and J by 4 bases, and 5 bases separated the two germline ends. The CDR3 totals 11 residues. The V gene's germline CDR1 is LGHNT and CDR2 FRNRAP. The CDR3: CASGSLYEQYF. CDR3 DNA sequence: TGTGCTAGTGGTTCCCTGTACGAGCAGTACTTC. Filled out from reference TRBV12-5 and TRBJ2-7, the complete variable domain reads DARVTQTPRHKVTEMGQEVTMRCQPILGHNTVFWYRQTMMQGLELLAYFRNRAPLDDSGMPKDRFSAEMPDATLATLKIQPSEPRDSAVYFCASGSLYEQYFGPGTRLTVT.

This chain connects TRBV6-5 to TRBJ1-3; D uncertain. Trimming cost V 8 bases and J 0 bases, with 11 bases left between them. The CDR3 extends over 14 amino acids. The germline gives CDR1 MNHEY, CDR2 SVGAGI. CDR3 coding DNA: TGTGCCAGCCTTGGGCAGCCCTCTGGAAACACCATATATTTT. Protein sequence: CASLGQPSGNTIYF.

The chain recombines TRBV27 with TRBJ2-7; D is unresolved. This CDR3 contains 13 residues. The germline V gene encodes CDR1 MNHEY and CDR2 SMNVEV (reference sequence). Trimming stripped 4 bases from V and 1 base from J, with 8 bases between. DNA of the CDR3: TGTGCCAGCAGTTCACTTGGTTCCTACGAGCAGTACTTC. Its protein product is CASSSLGSYEQYF.

This chain joins TRBV5-4 and TRBJ2-1, with D tentatively TRBD1 (6 bases). Trimming cost V 9 bases and J 0 bases, with 22 bases left between them. CDR3 length equals 17 residues. The germline gives CDR1 SGHNT, CDR2 YYREEE (reference sequence). CDR3 in DNA: TGTGCCACCACAGACAGGCTATCAACGAGCTCCTACAATGAGCAGTTCTTC. It codes for CATTDRLSTSSYNEQFF.

V gene TRBV5-1 combines with J gene TRBJ2-1; no firm D call. Germline-derived CDR1 and CDR2 are SGHRS and YFSETQ. This CDR3 contains 12 residues. Trimming took off 0 bases at V and 13 bases at J, with 11 bases between the two ends. The CDR3 nucleotides read TGCGCCAGCAGCTTGGCCGGTGGAGCCCAGTTCTTC. Residues: CASSLAGGAQFF.

This chain connects TRBV24-1 to TRBJ1-2; D gene uncertain. Trimming cost V 1 base and J 11 bases, with 10 bases left between them. This CDR3 has 12 residues. The germline V gene encodes CDR1 KGHDR and CDR2 SFDVKD. The CDR3 sequence is CATSDFGGPYTF. DNA of the CDR3: TGTGCCACCAGTGATTTTGGTGGGCCATACACCTTC.

This clone has only a few counts. The rearrangement uses TRBV12-3 or TRBV12-4 and TRBJ1-2; D gene uncertain. CDR3 size: 12 residues. Between the trimmed V and J ends, which lost 6 bases and 1 base, there was a span of 6 bases. CDR3 nucleotide sequence: TGTGCCAGCAGATCACTTAACTATGGCTACACCTTC. Its protein product is CASRSLNYGYTF.

The chain uses TRBV4-2 and TRBJ1-5, with TRBD1 matching over 8 bases. The V and J ends lost 5 bases and 2 bases, in that order; junction bases with no gene match: 2. The CDR3 is 14 amino acids. Germline loops: CDR1 LGHNA, CDR2 YNFKEQ. The CDR3 DNA sequence: TGTGCCAGCAGCATGGACAGGGGCAATCAGCCCCAGCATTTT. Translation gives CASSMDRGNQPQHF.

The chain recombines TRBV5-1 with TRBJ2-5, with 10 bases aligning to TRBD1. Unmatched junction bases numbered 6, after V lost 6 bases and J lost 1 base. This CDR3 contains 15 residues. Germline lookup yields CDR1 SGHRS and CDR2 YFSETQ. CDR3 DNA: TGCGCCAGCAACCCCCGGACAGGGGGCCAAGAGACCCAGTACTTC. This sequence encodes CASNPRTGGQETQYF. Based on the CDR3 plus reference TRBV5-1 and TRBJ2-5, the full variable domain is KAGVTQTPRYLIKTRGQQVTLSCSPISGHRSVSWYQQTPGQGLQFLFEYFSETQRNKGNFPGRFSGRQFSNSRSEMNVSTLELGDSALYLCASNPRTGGQETQYFGPGTRLLVL.

The chain couples TRBV4-3 to TRBJ1-2; D remains unclear. The CDR3 extends over 14 amino acids. Looked up from germline, CDR1 is LGHNA and CDR2 is YSLEER. V dropped 2 bases and J dropped 4 bases, with 11 bases sitting between them. The CDR3 nucleotides read TGCGCCAGCAGCCAAAGTTGGGAGGCCTATGGCTACACCTTC. Its protein is CASSQSWEAYGYTF.

This chain connects TRBV5-1 to TRBJ2-7; tentative D call: TRBD2 (5 bases). The CDR3 covers 12 residues. Germline CDR1 SGHRS, CDR2 YFSETQ. V dropped 0 bases and J dropped 7 bases, with 8 bases sitting between them. The CDR3 coding sequence is TGCGCCAGCAGCTTGGCCGGGGAAGAGCAGTACTTC. Encoded protein: CASSLAGEEQYF. The full variable domain, rest sourced from reference TRBV5-1 and TRBJ2-7, is KAGVTQTPRYLIKTRGQQVTLSCSPISGHRSVSWYQQTPGQGLQFLFEYFSETQRNKGNFPGRFSGRQFSNSRSEMNVSTLELGDSALYLCASSLAGEEQYFGPGTRLTVT.

V and J are TRBV7-8 and TRBJ2-5, with TRBD2 identical over 16 bases. Germline V lookup: CDR1 SGHVS, CDR2 FQNEAQ. V trimming: 8 bases; J trimming: 5 bases; junction bases outside the gene matches: 8. The CDR3 extends over 16 amino acids. The CDR3 bases are TGTGCCAGCTCCCCTCCGGGACTAGCGGGGGGGGAGACCCAGTACTTC. Protein product: CASSPPGLAGGETQYF.

The J gene is TRBJ1-2, the V gene TRBV5-4, with 7 bases lining up with TRBD1. This CDR3 is 14 amino acids long. Germline CDR1 is SGHNT and CDR2 is YYREEE (reference sequence). Trimming took 4 bases from V and 4 from J; bases not matched to a gene: 7. CDR3 protein: CASSPPDRAYGYTF. Written as DNA, the CDR3 is TGTGCCAGCAGCCCCCCCGACAGGGCCTATGGCTACACCTTC.

CDR3 sequence reads: CASSLGTDYGYTF. CDR3 DNA: TGTGCCAGCAGCTTAGGGACAGACTATGGCTACACCTTC. The chain couples TRBV7-3 to TRBJ1-2, with 7 bases that match TRBD1. V dropped 2 bases and J dropped 3; count of bases not matched to a gene: 0. The CDR3 consists of 13 residues. Per germline, CDR1 SGHTA and CDR2 FQGTGA.

J is TRBJ1-5 and V is TRBV30; D gene unclear. Germline CDR1 GTSNPN, CDR2 SVGIG (reference sequence). The V end lost 5 bases, the J end lost 1 base, and 6 bases lay between the germline ends. CDR3 size: 12 residues. This CDR3 reads CAWGRSNQPQHF. The DNA for the CDR3 is TGTGCCTGGGGGAGAAGCAATCAGCCCCAGCATTTT.

The chain uses TRBV4-3 and TRBJ2-4, with D possibly matching TRBD2 (7 bases). In germline, CDR1 is LGHNA, CDR2 YSLEER. Trimming pared 1 base from V and 0 bases from J, leaving 19 bases between. The CDR3 loop spans 19 amino acids. CDR3 region: CASSQAKLGGQGAKNIQYF. The CDR3 coding sequence is TGCGCCAGCAGCCAAGCCAAACTGGGGGGGCAAGGAGCCAAAAACATTCAGTACTTC.